This TCR beta chain originates from a study of beta chain features in type 1 diabetes. The table lists this clone with a few counts. Its specificity is unknown. The study's findings and limits: TCRB CDR3 length was moderately but significantly reduced in all four CD4+ subsets of Type 1 diabetes patients. The VDJ junctions of type 1 diabetes patients carried fewer insertions and more deletions.

Sequencing targeted expressed TCRB transcripts, as all isolated RNA had been reverse transcribed. Method: immunoSEQ multiplex PCR; TCRdb's copy keeps in-frame clones and lacks some. There are approximately 110,000 clones in the sample; almost 40% occur only once, and 0.065% lies in the top ten. This CDR3 region has 16 residues. Losses at the gene ends were 7 bases for V and 1 base for J; bases not matched to a gene: 6. Per the germline V gene, CDR1 is LNHDA and CDR2 is SQIVND (reference sequence). The sequenced sample consisted of stem cell memory CD4+ T cells from blood. This chain uses TRBV19 with TRBJ1-5; 11 nucleotides align to TRBD1. This clonotype originated in a woman aged 18 to 35 in good health. CDR3 region: CASTLRDRGSNQPQHF. In DNA form, the CDR3 reads TGTGCCAGTACCCTCCGGGACAGGGGGAGCAATCAGCCCCAGCATTTT.